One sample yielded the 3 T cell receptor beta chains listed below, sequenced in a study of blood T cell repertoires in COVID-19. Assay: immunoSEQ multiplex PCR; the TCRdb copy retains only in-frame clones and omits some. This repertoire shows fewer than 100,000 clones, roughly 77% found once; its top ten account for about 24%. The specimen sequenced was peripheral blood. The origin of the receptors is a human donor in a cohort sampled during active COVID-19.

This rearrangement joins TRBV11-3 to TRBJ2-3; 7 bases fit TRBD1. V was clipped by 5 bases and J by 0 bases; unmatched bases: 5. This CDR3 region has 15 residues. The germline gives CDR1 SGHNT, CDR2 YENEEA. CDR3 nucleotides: TGTGCCAGCAGCCAGGGACAGACTAGCACAGATACGCAGTATTTT. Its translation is CASSQGQTSTDTQYF.

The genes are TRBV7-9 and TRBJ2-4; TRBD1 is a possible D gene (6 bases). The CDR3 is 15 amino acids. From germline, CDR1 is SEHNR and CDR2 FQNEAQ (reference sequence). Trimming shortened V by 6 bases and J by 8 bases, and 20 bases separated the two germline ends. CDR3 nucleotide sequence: TGTGCCAGCAGACATACCGGGACAACAAGAGACATTCAGTACTTC. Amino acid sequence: CASRHTGTTRDIQYF.

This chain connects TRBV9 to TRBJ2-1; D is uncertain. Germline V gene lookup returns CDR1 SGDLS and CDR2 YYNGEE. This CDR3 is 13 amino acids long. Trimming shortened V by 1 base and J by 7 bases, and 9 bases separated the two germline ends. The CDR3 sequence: CASSVLPENEQFF. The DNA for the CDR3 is TGTGCCAGCAGCGTATTACCTGAGAATGAGCAGTTCTTC. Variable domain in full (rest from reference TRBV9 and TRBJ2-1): DSGVTQTPKHLITATGQRVTLRCSPRSGDLSVYWYQQSLDQGLQFLIQYYNGEERAKGNILERFSAQQFPDLHSELNLSSLELGDSALYFCASSVLPENEQFFGPGTRLTVL.